These 8 T cell receptor beta chains originate from one sample sequenced in a study of cytomegalovirus exposure and HLA in healthy donors. Amplification used 60 Vbeta primers and 13 Jbeta primers. Libraries were prepared by immunoSEQ multiplex PCR; TCRdb keeps only in-frame clonotypes and omits some of them. This sample contains approximately 50,000 clones. The sequenced sample consisted of PBMCs. Source of these receptors: a male donor in good health and CMV-seropositive.

V gene TRBV19 combines with J gene TRBJ2-5; D ambiguous. In germline, CDR1 is LNHDA, CDR2 SQIVND (reference sequence). CDR3 length: 18 amino acids. V lost 5 bases and J lost 0, with 22 bases in between. The CDR3 sequence is CASSSEGLTPADQETQYF. The CDR3 bases are TGTGCCAGTAGTTCCGAAGGATTGACACCGGCTGACCAAGAGACCCAGTACTTC.

About this clone: Other DNA sequences of this sample code for an identical CDR3. This chain joins TRBV18 and TRBJ2-7; TRBD1 agrees at 9 bases. CDR3 length: 15 amino acids. Germline V gene lookup returns CDR1 KGHSH and CDR2 LQKENI. The V gene end was trimmed by 0 bases and the J gene end by 1 base; junction bases not matched to a gene: 1. The CDR3 nucleotides read TGTGCCAGCTCACCACCCGGGACAGGGTCCTACGAGCAGTACTTC. The encoded protein is CASSPPGTGSYEQYF.

The rearrangement links TRBV27 to TRBJ2-3; D may be TRBD2 (7 bases). CDR3 size: 15 residues. Deletions cut 6 bases from V and 5 bases from J, with 18 bases between. Germline V gene lookup returns CDR1 MNHEY and CDR2 SMNVEV (reference sequence). The CDR3 bases are TGTGCCAGCAGCAGGGGACTACCGACGGTAGATACGCAGTATTTT. This translates into CASSRGLPTVDTQYF.

The chain is built from TRBV21-1 and TRBJ2-7; the table's D gene call, TRBD1, was not cross checked with the DNA. TRBV21-1 is shown as a pseudogene. The CDR3 extends over 15 amino acids. The CDR3: CASTLPGQDMYEQYF. CDR3 bases: TGTGCCAGCACCTTACCGGGACAGGATATGTACGAGCAGTACTTC.

V is TRBV12-2 and J is TRBJ1-6; TRBD1 is the table's D call, not checked against the DNA. TRBV12-2 corresponds to a pseudogene. This CDR3 comprises 13 residues. CDR3 region: CASRLPGMAPLHF. The CDR3 DNA follows: TGTGCAAGTCGCTTGCCAGGGATGGCACCCCTCCACTTT.

The rearrangement links TRBV28 to TRBJ1-6, with 11 positions matching TRBD1. After removal of 6 bases from V and 5 bases from J, the junction contained 9 bases not matched to a gene. The germline gives CDR1 MDHEN, CDR2 SYDVKM. CDR3 length equals 17 residues. In nucleotides, the CDR3 is TGTGCCAGCAGCCTCCTGGGACAGGGGGGTAATAATTCACCCCTCCACTTT. Encoded protein: CASSLLGQGGNNSPLHF.

The V call is TRBV29-1, the J call TRBJ1-1; the D gene is possibly TRBD1 (5 bases). The germline V gene encodes CDR1 SQVTM and CDR2 ANQGSEA. This CDR3 is 12 amino acids long. Trimming cost V 6 bases and J 7 bases, with 15 bases left between them. CDR3 protein: CSVADGTREAFF. CDR3 DNA sequence: TGCAGCGTCGCGGATGGGACTCGTGAAGCTTTCTTT.

The CDR3 loop is CAISESIARGRGYTDTQYF. DNA for the CDR3: TGTGCCATCAGTGAGTCGATCGCCCGGGGCAGGGGTTACACAGATACGCAGTATTTT. The chain has TRBV10-3 and TRBJ2-3; D perhaps matches TRBD1 (6 bases). The CDR3 totals 19 residues. The V and J ends lost 0 bases and 2 bases respectively, with 21 bases between them. CDR1 is ENHRY and CDR2 is SYGVKD in the germline V gene.